This entry lists 22 T cell receptor beta chains sequenced from one sample in a study of blood T cell repertoires in COVID-19. Generated by immunoSEQ multiplex PCR, the TCRdb table keeps only in-frame clones and is missing some. The sample records under 200,000 clones, 75% to 85% being singletons. Sequenced input: peripheral blood. These receptors were collected from a woman aged 60-75 years with COVID-19, enrolled during active disease.

V is TRBV19 and J is TRBJ2-3; TRBD2 is a possible D gene (5 bases). The CDR3 is 14 residues long. V dropped 4 bases and J dropped 3 bases, with 11 bases sitting between them. CDR1 LNHDA and CDR2 SQIVND come from the germline V gene (reference sequence). CDR3 loop: CASSTLDWTDTQYF. The CDR3 coding sequence is TGTGCCAGTAGTACCTTGGACTGGACAGATACGCAGTATTTT.

This clone has a handful of counts. The chain recombines TRBV4-1 with TRBJ2-7, with 15 bases that match TRBD2. This CDR3 contains 16 residues. Trimming cost V 4 bases and J 3 bases; bases outside gene matches: 4. CDR1 MGHRA and CDR2 YSYEKL come from the germline V gene. DNA of the CDR3: TGCGCCAGCAGCCGGGGACTAGCGGGAGGTAACTACGAGCAGTACTTC. Residues: CASSRGLAGGNYEQYF.

The genes are TRBV13 and TRBJ2-4; TRBD2 agrees at 12 bases. CDR3 length: 18 amino acids. The V segment lost 6 bases and the J segment 1 base; nucleotides outside the gene matches: 10. Per germline, CDR1 PRHDT and CDR2 FYEKMQ (reference sequence). The CDR3 DNA follows: TGTGCCAGCAGTCATACTAGCGGGGGGCCGGGGGCCAAAAACATTCAGTACTTC. It codes for CASSHTSGGPGAKNIQYF. Combining the CDR3 with reference TRBV13 and TRBJ2-4 gives the whole variable domain AAGVIQSPRHLIKEKRETATLKCYPIPRHDTVYWYQQGPGQDPQFLISFYEKMQSDKGSIPDRFSAQQFSDYHSELNMSSLELGDSALYFCASSHTSGGPGAKNIQYFGAGTRLSVL.

This chain links TRBV7-9 with TRBJ1-4; D remains ambiguous. CDR3 length: 10 amino acids. The V gene lost 9 bases and the J gene lost 8 bases, with 7 bases spanning the gap. Germline V lookup: CDR1 SEHNR, CDR2 FQNEAQ (reference sequence). CDR3 sequence: CASSGEKLFF. The DNA for the CDR3 is TGTGCCAGTTCAGGCGAAAAACTGTTTTTT.

V is TRBV7-2 and J is TRBJ2-1; TRBD2 matches 9 bases. The germline V gene encodes CDR1 SGHTA and CDR2 FQGNSA. V was pared by 1 base and J by 6 bases, with 4 bases of the junction left unmatched. The CDR3 has 15 amino acids. The CDR3 sequence is CASSLVLGLANEQFF. In DNA form, the CDR3 reads TGTGCCAGCAGCTTAGTTTTGGGACTAGCCAATGAGCAGTTCTTC.

The rearrangement uses TRBV6-5 and TRBJ1-1, with 7 bases identical to TRBD1. The V gene end was trimmed by 2 bases and the J gene end by 4 bases; junction bases not matched to a gene: 1. Germline CDR1 and CDR2: MNHEY and SVGAGI. The length of the CDR3 is 13 residues. The CDR3, as DNA: TGTGCCAGCAGTTACCCAGGGGGCACTGAAGCTTTCTTT. This codes for CASSYPGGTEAFF.

The V call is TRBV4-3, the J call TRBJ1-2; 8 nucleotides align to TRBD1. The CDR3 runs to 15 residues. V lost 3 bases and J lost 7; bases outside the gene matches: 10. From germline, CDR1 is LGHNA and CDR2 YSLEER. The CDR3 loop reads CASSHRTGGFGGYTF. The CDR3 DNA sequence: TGCGCCAGCAGCCATCGAACAGGGGGGTTTGGTGGCTACACCTTC.

The chain couples TRBV7-2 to TRBJ1-3; no definite D call. The ends were cut back, 5 bases at V and 4 bases at J, with 9 bases in the middle. Looked up from germline, CDR1 is SGHTA and CDR2 is FQGNSA. The CDR3 extends over 13 amino acids. The CDR3 loop is CASSRVAGNTIYF. The CDR3 nucleotides read TGTGCCAGCAGCAGGGTAGCGGGAAACACCATATATTTT.

The chain combines TRBV27 with TRBJ1-2, with 8 bases matching TRBD1. CDR3 length equals 14 residues. Germline CDR1 MNHEY, CDR2 SMNVEV (reference sequence). J gave up 6 bases and V 8 bases, and 11 bases lay outside the gene matches. This CDR3 is CASGGIGQGNGYTF. The CDR3 DNA reads as TGTGCCAGCGGGGGAATCGGACAGGGAAATGGCTACACCTTC.

The chain couples TRBV11-3 to TRBJ1-5; D may be TRBD1 (6 bases). The V gene's germline CDR1 is SGHNT and CDR2 YENEEA. V was cut by 4 bases and J by 5 bases, with 12 bases left in between. CDR3 size: 14 residues. The CDR3 spells CASSSDRCHQPQHF. CDR3 DNA sequence: TGTGCCAGCAGCTCCGACAGGTGCCATCAGCCCCAGCATTTT.

CDR3 nucleotide sequence: TGTGCCAGCTCACTCTTTGGGACAGGCGAAAAAGAGACCCAGTACTTC. Residues: CASSLFGTGEKETQYF. This chain joins TRBV18 and TRBJ2-5; 8 bases fit TRBD1. The CDR3 loop spans 16 amino acids. V trimming: 4 bases; J trimming: 3 bases; junction bases outside the gene matches: 10. Looked up from germline, CDR1 is KGHSH and CDR2 is LQKENI.

This CDR3 reads CASSLTSGETQYF. The CDR3 DNA reads TGTGCCAGCAGCTTAACTAGTGGAGAGACCCAGTACTTC. V is TRBV7-3 and J is TRBJ2-5; D not certain. V was clipped by 0 bases and J by 4 bases, with 6 bases between them. The CDR3 is made up of 13 amino acids. Per germline, CDR1 SGHTA and CDR2 FQGTGA.

This sequence joins TRBV27 and TRBJ2-7, with 7 bases identical to TRBD1. The V gene end was trimmed by 2 bases and the J gene end by 7 bases; junction bases not matched to a gene: 11. The CDR3 extends over 15 amino acids. The germline V gene has CDR1 MNHEY and CDR2 SMNVEV (reference sequence). CDR3 region: CASSLSRQGVREQYV. Here the CDR3 DNA reads TGTGCCAGCAGTTTAAGTCGGCAGGGGGTTAGGGAGCAGTACGTC.

The chain carries TRBV7-8 and TRBJ1-5; the D gene is possibly TRBD1 (6 bases). Germline lookup yields CDR1 SGHVS and CDR2 FQNEAQ. The CDR3 totals 17 residues. V was pared by 1 base and J by 5 bases, with 18 bases between. DNA of the CDR3: TGTGCCAGCAGCTTAGACCCCAGACAGGTTGGGTATCAGCCCCAGCATTTT. Protein: CASSLDPRQVGYQPQHF.

The chain is built from TRBV10-2 and TRBJ2-5, with TRBD1 matching over 7 bases. The CDR3 has 12 amino acids. Germline-derived CDR1 and CDR2 are WSHSY and SAAADI. With 5 bases clipped from V and 6 bases from J, the junction kept 3 bases outside the gene matches. The CDR3 DNA follows: TGCGCCAGCAGTAAGGGGGCGAAGACCCAGTACTTC. This encodes CASSKGAKTQYF.

This CDR3 reads CASSPGQGGGRGPRETQYF. CDR3 nucleotides: TGTGCCAGCTCACCAGGGCAGGGCGGCGGGAGAGGTCCCCGAGAGACCCAGTACTTC. V is TRBV18 and J is TRBJ2-5; TRBD2 matches 7 bases. CDR1 is KGHSH, CDR2 LQKENI, per germline. V shed 2 bases and J 4 bases; nucleotides not matched to a gene: 19. This CDR3 spans 19 amino acids.

CDR3 sequence (DNA): TGCGCCAGCAGCCAGGGCGTCCACACAGATACGCAGTATTTT. Protein product: CASSQGVHTDTQYF. This chain connects TRBV5-1 to TRBJ2-3, with TRBD1 as a possible D gene (5 bases). Trimming took off 4 bases at V and 2 bases at J, with 11 bases between the two ends. This CDR3 is built from 14 residues. Germline V CDR1 and CDR2: SGHRS, YFSETQ.

The chain joins TRBV28 to TRBJ2-2, with a tentative D call TRBD1 (6 bases). The CDR3 loop spans 16 amino acids. Germline V gene data show CDR1 as MDHEN and CDR2 as SYDVKM. The V end was cut by 7 bases, the J end by 1 base, with 16 bases between. The CDR3 reads CASKLQGRMNTGELFF. The CDR3 bases are TGTGCCAGCAAACTTCAGGGGCGGATGAACACCGGGGAGCTGTTTTTT.

The rearrangement uses TRBV7-9 and TRBJ1-2; 7 nucleotides align to TRBD1. V trimming: 0 bases; J trimming: 4 bases; junction bases outside the gene matches: 2. Germline V gives CDR1 SEHNR, CDR2 FQNEAQ (reference sequence). The CDR3 has 14 amino acids. This chain's CDR3 is CASSLAGQPYGYTF. CDR3 in DNA: TGTGCCAGCAGCTTAGCGGGACAGCCCTATGGCTACACCTTC.

This clone has a handful of counts. The gene calls are TRBV5-4 and TRBJ2-5; 9 bases match TRBD1. This CDR3 has 16 amino acids. Germline CDR1 SGHNT, CDR2 YYREEE (reference sequence). V was pared by 0 bases and J by 4 bases, with 7 bases of the junction left unmatched. CDR3 sequence reads: CASSLDDRGNTETQYF. CDR3 in DNA: TGTGCCAGCAGCTTGGATGACAGGGGGAATACAGAGACCCAGTACTTC.

This rearrangement joins TRBV19 to TRBJ2-4; 7 bases fit TRBD1. V gave up 4 bases and J gave up 0 bases; unmatched junction bases: 3. Germline lookup yields CDR1 LNHDA and CDR2 SQIVND (reference sequence). The CDR3 covers 15 residues. The CDR3 protein is CASSTGTAAKNIQYF. DNA for the CDR3: TGTGCCAGTAGTACCGGGACAGCAGCCAAAAACATTCAGTACTTC.

The rearrangement links TRBV3-1 (or the pseudogene TRBV3-2) to TRBJ1-5, with 7 bases that match TRBD1. V gave up 5 bases and J gave up 4 bases; unmatched junction bases: 5. This CDR3 is built from 14 residues. Germline loops: CDR1 LGHDT, CDR2 YNNKEL (reference sequence). CDR3 coding DNA: TGTGCCAGCAGCAACTCAGGGGGGAATCAGCCCCAGCATTTT. This gives the protein CASSNSGGNQPQHF.